This T cell receptor (beta chain) comes out of a study of T cells in Graves' hyperthyroidism and ophthalmopathy. Regions amplified from RNA transcripts were the TCR beta CDR3 regions. HTBI primers were the set used in a first-round RT-PCR of the TCR CDR3. TCRdb itself ran the multiplex PCR reads through MiXCR, one entry per CDR3 protein. The sample carries roughly 500,000 distinct CDR3 sequences, 40% to 50% recorded once. Points on this clonotype: Its matching antigen is unknown.

The CDR3 totals 17 residues. Germline loops: CDR1 LNHNV, CDR2 YYDKDF (reference sequence). The junction had 10 bases not matched to a gene; V was cut back by 1 base and J by 2 bases. The study, taken as a whole, reports: Progression to ophthalmopathy was predicted a median of 6.5 months early.

The rearrangement links TRBV15 to TRBJ2-5, with 7 bases that match TRBD2. The sample comprised peripheral blood or thyroid tissue (not recorded which). The sequence came from an adult woman with Graves' disease, either hyperthyroidism or ophthalmopathy (not recorded which). In DNA form, the CDR3 reads TGTGCCACCAGCAGAGGGGTTCCGGGAGGACGGCAAGAGACCCAGTACTTC. Amino acids: CATSRGVPGGRQETQYF.